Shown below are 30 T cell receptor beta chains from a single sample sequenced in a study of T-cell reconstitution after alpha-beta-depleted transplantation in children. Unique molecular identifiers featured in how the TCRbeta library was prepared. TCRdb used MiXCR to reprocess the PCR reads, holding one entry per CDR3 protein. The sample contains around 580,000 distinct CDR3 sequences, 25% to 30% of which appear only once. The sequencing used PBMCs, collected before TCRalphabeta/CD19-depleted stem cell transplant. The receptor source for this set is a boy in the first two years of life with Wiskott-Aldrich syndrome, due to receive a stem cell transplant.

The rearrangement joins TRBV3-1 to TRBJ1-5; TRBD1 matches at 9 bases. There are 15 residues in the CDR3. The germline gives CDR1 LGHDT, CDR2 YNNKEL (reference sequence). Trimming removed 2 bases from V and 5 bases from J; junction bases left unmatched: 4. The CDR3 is CASSQRDREDQPQHF. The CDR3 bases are TGTGCCAGCAGCCAAAGGGACAGGGAAGATCAGCCCCAGCATTTT.

The CDR3 loop is CASSFPLSSGQYNEQFF. CDR3 DNA: TGTGCCAGCAGTTTTCCGCTTTCTAGCGGACAGTACAATGAGCAGTTCTTC. The V gene is TRBV27, the J gene TRBJ2-1; tentative D call: TRBD2 (7 bases). The V end lost 3 bases, the J end lost 4 bases, and 19 bases lay between the germline ends. Germline V lookup: CDR1 MNHEY, CDR2 SMNVEV (reference sequence). The CDR3 extends over 17 amino acids.

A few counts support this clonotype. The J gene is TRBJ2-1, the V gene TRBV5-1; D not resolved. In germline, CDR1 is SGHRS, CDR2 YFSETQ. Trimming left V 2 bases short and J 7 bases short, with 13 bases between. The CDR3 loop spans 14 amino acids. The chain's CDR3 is CASSFTFEVNEQFF. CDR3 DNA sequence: TGCGCCAGCAGCTTCACATTCGAGGTAAATGAGCAGTTCTTC.

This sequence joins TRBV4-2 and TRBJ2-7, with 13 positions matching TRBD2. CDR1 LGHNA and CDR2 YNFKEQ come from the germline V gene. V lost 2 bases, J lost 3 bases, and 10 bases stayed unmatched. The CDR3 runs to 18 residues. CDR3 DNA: TGTGCCAGCAGCCAATTCACTAGCGGGAGGGCCTTCCGCTACGAGCAGTACTTC. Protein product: CASSQFTSGRAFRYEQYF.

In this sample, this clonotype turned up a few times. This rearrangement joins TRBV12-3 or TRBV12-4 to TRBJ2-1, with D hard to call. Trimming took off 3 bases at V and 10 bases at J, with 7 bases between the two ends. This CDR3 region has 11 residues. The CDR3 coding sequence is TGTGCCAGCAGTTTGACACAAGAGCAGTTCTTC. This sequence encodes CASSLTQEQFF.

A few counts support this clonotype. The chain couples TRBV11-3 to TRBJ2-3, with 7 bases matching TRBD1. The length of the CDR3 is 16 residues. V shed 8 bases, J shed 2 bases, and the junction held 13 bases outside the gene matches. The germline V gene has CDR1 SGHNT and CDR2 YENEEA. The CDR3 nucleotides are TGTGCCAGCGGGACAGCGGCCCAACACGTCACAGATACGCAGTATTTT. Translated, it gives CASGTAAQHVTDTQYF. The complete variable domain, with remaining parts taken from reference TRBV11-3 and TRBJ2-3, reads EAGVVQSPRYKIIEKKQPVAFWCNPISGHNTLYWYLQNLGQGPELLIRYENEEAVDDSQLPKDRFSAERLKGVDSTLKIQPAELGDSAVYLCASGTAAQHVTDTQYFGPGTRLTVL.

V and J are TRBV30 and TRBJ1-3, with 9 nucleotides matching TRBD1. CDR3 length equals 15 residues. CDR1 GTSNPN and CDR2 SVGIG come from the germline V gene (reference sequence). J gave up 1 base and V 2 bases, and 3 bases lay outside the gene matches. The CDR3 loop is CAWSTGGWSGNTIYF. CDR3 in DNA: TGTGCCTGGAGTACAGGGGGCTGGTCTGGAAACACCATATATTTT.

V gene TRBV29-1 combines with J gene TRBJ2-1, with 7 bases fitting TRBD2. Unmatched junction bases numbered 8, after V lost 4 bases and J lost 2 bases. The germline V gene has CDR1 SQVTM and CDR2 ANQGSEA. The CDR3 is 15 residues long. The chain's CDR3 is CSVAGNAGAYNEQFF. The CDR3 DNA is TGCAGCGTTGCGGGGAACGCGGGAGCCTACAATGAGCAGTTCTTC.

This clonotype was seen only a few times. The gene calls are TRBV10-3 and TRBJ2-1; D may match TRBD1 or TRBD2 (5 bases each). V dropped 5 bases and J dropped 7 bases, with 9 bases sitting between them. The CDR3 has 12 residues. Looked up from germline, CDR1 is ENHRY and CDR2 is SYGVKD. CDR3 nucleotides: TGTGCCATCAGTTGGGACGTTAATGAGCAGTTCTTC. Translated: CAISWDVNEQFF.

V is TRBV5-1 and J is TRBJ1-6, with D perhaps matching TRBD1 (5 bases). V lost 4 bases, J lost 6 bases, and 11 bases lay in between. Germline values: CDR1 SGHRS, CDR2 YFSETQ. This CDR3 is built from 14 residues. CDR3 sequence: CASSPDGGNSPLHF. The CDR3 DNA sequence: TGCGCCAGCAGCCCGGACGGGGGTAATTCACCCCTCCACTTT.

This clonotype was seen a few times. In DNA form, the CDR3 reads TGCGCCAGCAGCAAAGGGACGGCCTACTCTGGGGCCAACGTCCTGACTTTC. Translation: CASSKGTAYSGANVLTF. The chain employs TRBV5-1 and TRBJ2-6; either TRBD1 or TRBD2 may fit D (5 bases each). Germline CDR1 SGHRS, CDR2 YFSETQ. The V end was cut by 4 bases, the J end by 0 bases, with 14 bases between. The CDR3 has 17 amino acids.

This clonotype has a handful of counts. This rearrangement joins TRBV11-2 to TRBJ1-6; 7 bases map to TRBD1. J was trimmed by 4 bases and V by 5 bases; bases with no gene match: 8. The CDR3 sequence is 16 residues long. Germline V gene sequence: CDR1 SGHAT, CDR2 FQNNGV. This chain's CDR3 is CASSEGQSLYNSPLHF. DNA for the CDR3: TGTGCCAGCAGCGAGGGACAGAGTCTTTATAATTCACCCCTCCACTTT.

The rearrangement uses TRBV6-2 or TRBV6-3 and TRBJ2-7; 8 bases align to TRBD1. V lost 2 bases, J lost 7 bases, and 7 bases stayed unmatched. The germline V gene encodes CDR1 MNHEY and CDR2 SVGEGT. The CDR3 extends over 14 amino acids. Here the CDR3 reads CASSYGQGGLEQYF. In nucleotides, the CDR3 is TGTGCCAGCAGTTACGGACAGGGTGGCCTGGAGCAGTACTTC.

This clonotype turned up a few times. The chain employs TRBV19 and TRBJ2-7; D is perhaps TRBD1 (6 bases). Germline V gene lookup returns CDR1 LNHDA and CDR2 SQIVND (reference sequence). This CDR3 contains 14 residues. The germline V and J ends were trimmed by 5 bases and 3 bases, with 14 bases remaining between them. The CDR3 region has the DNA TGTGCCAGTAGTGCCCGACAGGCAAGCTACGAGCAGTACTTC. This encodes CASSARQASYEQYF. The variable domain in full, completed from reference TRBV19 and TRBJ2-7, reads DGGITQSPKYLFRKEGQNVTLSCEQNLNHDAMYWYRQDPGQGLRLIYYSQIVNDFQKGDIAEGYSVSREKKESFPLTVTSAQKNPTAFYLCASSARQASYEQYFGPGTRLTVT.

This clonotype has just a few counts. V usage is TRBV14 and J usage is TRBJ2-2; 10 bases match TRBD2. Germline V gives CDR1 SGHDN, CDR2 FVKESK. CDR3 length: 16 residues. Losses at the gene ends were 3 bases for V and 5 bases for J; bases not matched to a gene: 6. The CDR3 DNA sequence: TGTGCCAGCAGCCAGGTAGCGGGAGGAGTTACCGGGGAGCTGTTTTTT. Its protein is CASSQVAGGVTGELFF.

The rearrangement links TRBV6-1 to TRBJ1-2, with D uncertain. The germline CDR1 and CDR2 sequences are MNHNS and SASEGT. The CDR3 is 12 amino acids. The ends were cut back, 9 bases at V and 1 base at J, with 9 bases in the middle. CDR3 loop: CASQYVNYGYTF. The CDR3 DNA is TGTGCCAGTCAGTATGTTAACTATGGCTACACCTTC.

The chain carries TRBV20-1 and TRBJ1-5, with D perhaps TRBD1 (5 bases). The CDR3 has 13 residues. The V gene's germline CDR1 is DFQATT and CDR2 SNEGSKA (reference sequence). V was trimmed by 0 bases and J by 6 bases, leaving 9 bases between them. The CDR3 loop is CSAREAGIQPQHF. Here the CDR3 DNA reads TGCAGTGCTAGAGAAGCAGGGATTCAGCCCCAGCATTTT.

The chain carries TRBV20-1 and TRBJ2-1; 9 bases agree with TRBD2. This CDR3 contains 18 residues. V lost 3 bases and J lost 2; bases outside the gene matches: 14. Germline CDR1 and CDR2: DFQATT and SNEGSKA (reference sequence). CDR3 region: CSARAAGGPQDTYNEQFF. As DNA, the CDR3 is TGCAGTGCTAGGGCGGCGGGAGGGCCGCAAGACACCTACAATGAGCAGTTCTTC.

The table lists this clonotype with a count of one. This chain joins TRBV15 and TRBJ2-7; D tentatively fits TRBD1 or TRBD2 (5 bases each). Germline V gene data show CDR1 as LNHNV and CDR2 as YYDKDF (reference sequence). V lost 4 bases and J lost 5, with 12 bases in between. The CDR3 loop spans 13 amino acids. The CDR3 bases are TGTGCCACCAGCACCATGAGAGGGGACGAGCAGTACTTC. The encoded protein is CATSTMRGDEQYF.

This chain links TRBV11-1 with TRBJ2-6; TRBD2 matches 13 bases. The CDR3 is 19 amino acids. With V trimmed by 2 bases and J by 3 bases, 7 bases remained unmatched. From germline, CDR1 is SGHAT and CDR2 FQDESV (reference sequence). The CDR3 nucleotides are TGTGCCAGCAGCTTATTACTAGCGGGAGGGCCACGTGGGGCCAACGTCCTGACTTTC. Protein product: CASSLLLAGGPRGANVLTF.

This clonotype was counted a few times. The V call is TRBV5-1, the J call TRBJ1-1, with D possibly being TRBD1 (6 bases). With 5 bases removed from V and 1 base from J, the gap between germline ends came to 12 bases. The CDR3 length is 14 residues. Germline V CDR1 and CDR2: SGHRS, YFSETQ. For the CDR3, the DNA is TGCGCCAGCAGACGGGGACAAGCGAACACTGAAGCTTTCTTT. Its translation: CASRRGQANTEAFF.

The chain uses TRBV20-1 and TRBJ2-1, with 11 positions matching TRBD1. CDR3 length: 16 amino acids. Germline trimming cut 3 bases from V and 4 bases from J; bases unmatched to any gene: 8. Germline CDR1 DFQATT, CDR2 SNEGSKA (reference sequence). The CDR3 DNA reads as TGCAGTGCTAGGCAATGGGACAGGGGGTTGTACAATGAGCAGTTCTTC. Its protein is CSARQWDRGLYNEQFF.

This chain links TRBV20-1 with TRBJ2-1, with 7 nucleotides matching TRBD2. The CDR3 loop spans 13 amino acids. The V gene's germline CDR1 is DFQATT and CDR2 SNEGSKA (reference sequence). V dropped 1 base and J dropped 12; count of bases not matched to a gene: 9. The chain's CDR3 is CSARGVAGRGQFF. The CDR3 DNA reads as TGCAGTGCTAGAGGGGTAGCGGGCCGGGGGCAGTTCTTC.

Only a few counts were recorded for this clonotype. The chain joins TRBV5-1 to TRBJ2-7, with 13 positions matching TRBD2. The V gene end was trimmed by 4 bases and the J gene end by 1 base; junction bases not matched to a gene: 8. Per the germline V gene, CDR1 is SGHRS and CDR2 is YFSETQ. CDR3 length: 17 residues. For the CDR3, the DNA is TGCGCCAGCAGCAGCAACCCGGGACTAGCGGGGTCCTACGAGCAGTACTTC. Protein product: CASSSNPGLAGSYEQYF. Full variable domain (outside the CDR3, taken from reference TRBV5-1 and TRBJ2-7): KAGVTQTPRYLIKTRGQQVTLSCSPISGHRSVSWYQQTPGQGLQFLFEYFSETQRNKGNFPGRFSGRQFSNSRSEMNVSTLELGDSALYLCASSSNPGLAGSYEQYFGPGTRLTVT.

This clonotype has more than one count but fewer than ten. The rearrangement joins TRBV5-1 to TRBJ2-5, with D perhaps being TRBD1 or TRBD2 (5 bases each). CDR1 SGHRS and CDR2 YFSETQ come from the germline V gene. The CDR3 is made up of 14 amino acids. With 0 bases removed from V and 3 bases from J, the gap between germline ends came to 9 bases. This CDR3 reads CASSLVGTEETQYF. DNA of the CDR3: TGCGCCAGCAGCTTGGTGGGGACGGAAGAGACCCAGTACTTC.

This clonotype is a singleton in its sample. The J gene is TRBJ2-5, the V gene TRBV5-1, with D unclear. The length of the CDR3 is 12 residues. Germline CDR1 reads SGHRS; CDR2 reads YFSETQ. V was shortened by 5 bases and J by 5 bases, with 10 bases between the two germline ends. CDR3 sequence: CASSGDSETQYF. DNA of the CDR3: TGCGCCAGCAGTGGGGATAGCGAGACCCAGTACTTC.

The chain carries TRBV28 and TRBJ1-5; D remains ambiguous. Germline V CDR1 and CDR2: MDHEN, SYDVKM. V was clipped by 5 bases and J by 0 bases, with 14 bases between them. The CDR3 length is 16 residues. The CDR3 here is CASSIGPAVSNQPQHF. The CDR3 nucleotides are TGTGCCAGCAGTATTGGGCCAGCCGTTAGCAATCAGCCCCAGCATTTT.

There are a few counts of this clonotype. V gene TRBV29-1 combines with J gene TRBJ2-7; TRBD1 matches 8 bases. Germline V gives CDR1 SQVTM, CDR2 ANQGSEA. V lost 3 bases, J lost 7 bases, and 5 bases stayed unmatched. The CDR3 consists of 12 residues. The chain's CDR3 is CSVDQGAREQYF. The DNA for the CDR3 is TGCAGCGTTGATCAGGGGGCGCGGGAGCAGTACTTC.

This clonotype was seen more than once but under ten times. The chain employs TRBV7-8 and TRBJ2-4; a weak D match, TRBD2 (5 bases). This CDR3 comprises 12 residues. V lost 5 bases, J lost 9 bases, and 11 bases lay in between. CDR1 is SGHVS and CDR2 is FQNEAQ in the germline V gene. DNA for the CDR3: TGTGCCAGCAGCGATGTTAGCGCCATTCAGTACTTC. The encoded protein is CASSDVSAIQYF.

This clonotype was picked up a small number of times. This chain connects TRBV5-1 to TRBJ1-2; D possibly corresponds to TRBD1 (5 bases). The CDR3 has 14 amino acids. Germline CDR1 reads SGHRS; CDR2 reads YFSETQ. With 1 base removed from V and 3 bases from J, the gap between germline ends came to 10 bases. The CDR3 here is CASSLTGWDYGYTF. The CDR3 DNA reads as TGCGCCAGCAGCTTGACAGGCTGGGACTATGGCTACACCTTC.